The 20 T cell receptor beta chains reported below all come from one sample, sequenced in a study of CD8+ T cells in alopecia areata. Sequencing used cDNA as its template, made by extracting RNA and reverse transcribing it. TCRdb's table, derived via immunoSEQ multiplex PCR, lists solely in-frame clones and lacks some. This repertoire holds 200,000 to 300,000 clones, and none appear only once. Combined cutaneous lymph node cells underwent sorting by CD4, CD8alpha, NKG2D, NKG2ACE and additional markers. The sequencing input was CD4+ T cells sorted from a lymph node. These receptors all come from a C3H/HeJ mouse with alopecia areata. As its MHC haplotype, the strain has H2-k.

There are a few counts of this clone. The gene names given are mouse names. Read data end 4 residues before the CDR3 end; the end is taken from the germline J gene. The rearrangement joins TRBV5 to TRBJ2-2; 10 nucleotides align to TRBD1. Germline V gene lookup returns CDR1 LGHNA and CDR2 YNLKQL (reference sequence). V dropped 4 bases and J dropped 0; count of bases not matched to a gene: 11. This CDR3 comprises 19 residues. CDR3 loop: CASSPLRDRGIANTGQLYF. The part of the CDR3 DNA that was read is TGTGCCAGCAGCCCTCTCCGGGACAGGGGCATTGCAAACACCGGG.

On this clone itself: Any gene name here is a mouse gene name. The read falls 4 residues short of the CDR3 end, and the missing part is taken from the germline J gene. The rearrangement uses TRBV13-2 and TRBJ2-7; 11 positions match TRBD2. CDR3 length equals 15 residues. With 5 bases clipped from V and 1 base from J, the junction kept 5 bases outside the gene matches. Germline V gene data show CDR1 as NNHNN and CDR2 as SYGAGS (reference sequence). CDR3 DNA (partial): TGTGCCAGCGGGTGGACTGGGGGGCGTTCCTAT. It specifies CASGWTGGRSY. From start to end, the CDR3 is CASGWTGGRSYEQYF.

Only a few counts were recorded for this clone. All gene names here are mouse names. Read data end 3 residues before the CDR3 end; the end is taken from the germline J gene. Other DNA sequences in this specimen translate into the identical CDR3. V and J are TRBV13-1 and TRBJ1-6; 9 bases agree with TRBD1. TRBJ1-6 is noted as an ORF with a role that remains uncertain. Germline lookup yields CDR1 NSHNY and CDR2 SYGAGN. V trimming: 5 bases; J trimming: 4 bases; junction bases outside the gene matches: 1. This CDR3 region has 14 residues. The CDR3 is CASRDRGYNSPLYF. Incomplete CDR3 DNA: TGTGCCAGCAGAGACAGGGGGTATAATTCGCCC.

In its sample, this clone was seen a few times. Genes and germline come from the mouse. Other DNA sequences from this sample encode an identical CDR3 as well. CDR3 residues: CASSINRKYEQYF. CDR3 DNA, as far as it was read: TGTGCCAGCAGTATAAACAGAAAATAT. This rearrangement joins TRBV19 to TRBJ2-7; D gene ambiguous. The CDR3 end falls 4 residues outside the read, so it is completed with the germline J gene. CDR3 size: 13 residues. The germline V gene encodes CDR1 FNHDT and CDR2 SITEND (reference sequence).

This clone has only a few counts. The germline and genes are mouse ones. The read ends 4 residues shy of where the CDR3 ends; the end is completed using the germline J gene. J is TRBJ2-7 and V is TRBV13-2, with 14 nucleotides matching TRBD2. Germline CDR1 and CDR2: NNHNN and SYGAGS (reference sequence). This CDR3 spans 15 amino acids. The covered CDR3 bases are TGTGCCAGCGGTGATCCGGGACTGGGGGGGCAT. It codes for CASGDPGLGGH. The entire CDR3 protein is CASGDPGLGGHEQYF.

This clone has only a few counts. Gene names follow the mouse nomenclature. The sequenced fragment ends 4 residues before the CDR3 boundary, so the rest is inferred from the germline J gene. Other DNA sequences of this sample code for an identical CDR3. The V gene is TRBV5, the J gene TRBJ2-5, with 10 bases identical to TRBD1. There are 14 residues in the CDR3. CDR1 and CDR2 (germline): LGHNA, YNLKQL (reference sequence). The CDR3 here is CASSRDRGQDTQYF. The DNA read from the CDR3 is TGTGCCAGCAGCCGAGACAGGGGGCAGGAC.

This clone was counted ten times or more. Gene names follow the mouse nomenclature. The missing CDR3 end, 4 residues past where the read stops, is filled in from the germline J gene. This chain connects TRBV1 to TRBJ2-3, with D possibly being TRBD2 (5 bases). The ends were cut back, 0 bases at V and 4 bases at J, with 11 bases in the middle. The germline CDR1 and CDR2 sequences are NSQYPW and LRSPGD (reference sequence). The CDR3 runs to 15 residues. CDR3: CTCSADLGFPETLYF. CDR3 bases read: TGCACCTGCAGTGCAGATTTGGGGTTTCCAGAA.

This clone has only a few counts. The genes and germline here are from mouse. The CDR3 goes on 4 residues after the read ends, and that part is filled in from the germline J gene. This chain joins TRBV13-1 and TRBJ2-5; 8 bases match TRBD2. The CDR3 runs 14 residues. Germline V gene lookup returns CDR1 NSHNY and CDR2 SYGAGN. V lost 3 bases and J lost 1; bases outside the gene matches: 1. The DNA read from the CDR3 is TGTGCCAGCAGTGGGGGACTGGACCAAGAC. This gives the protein CASSGGLDQD. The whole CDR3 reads CASSGGLDQDTQYF.

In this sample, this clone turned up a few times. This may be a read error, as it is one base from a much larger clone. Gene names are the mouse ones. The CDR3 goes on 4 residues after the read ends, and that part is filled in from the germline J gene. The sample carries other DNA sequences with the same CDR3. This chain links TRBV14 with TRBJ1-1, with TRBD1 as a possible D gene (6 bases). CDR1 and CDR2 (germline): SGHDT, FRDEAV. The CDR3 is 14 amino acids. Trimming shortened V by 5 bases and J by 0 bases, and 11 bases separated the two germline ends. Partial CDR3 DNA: TGTGCCAGCAGCCCGGGACAAGCAAACACA. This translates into CASSPGQANT. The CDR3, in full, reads CASSPGQANTEVFF. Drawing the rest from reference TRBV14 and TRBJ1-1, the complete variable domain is EAGVTQSPRYAVLQEGQAVSFWCDPISGHDTLYWYQQPRDQGPQLLVYFRDEAVIDNSQLPSDRFSAVRPKGTNSTLKIQSAKQGDTATYLCASSPGQANTEVFFGKGTRLTVV.

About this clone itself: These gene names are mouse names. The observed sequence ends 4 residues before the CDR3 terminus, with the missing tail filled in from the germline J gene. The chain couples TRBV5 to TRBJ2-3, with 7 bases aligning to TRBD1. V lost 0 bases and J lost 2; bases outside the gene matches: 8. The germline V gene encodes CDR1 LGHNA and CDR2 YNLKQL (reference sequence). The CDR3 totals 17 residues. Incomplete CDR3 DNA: TGTGCCAGCAGCCAAGATCGAACAGGGGAGGATGCAGAA. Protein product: CASSQDRTGEDAE. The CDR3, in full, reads CASSQDRTGEDAETLYF.

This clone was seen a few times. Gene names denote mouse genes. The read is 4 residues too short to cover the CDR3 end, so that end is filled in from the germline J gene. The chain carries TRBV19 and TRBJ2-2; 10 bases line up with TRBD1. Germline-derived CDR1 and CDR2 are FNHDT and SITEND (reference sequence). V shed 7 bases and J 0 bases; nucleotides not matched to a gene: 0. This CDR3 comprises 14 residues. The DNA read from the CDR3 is TGTGCCAGCGGGACAGGGGCAAACACCGGG. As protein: CASGTGANTG. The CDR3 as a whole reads CASGTGANTGQLYF.

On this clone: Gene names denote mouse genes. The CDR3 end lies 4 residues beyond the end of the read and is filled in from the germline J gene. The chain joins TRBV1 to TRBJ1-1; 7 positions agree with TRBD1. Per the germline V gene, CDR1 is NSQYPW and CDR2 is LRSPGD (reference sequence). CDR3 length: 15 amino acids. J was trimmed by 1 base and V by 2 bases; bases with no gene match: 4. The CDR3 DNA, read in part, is TGCACCTGCAGTGCAAGAACAGGGGTAAACACA. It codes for CTCSARTGVNT. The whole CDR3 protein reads CTCSARTGVNTEVFF.

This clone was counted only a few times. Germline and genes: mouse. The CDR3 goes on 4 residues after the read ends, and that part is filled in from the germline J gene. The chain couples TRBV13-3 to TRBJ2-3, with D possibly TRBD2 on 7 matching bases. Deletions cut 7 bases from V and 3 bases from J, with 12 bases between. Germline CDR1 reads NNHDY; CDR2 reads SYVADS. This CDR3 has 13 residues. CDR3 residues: CASAGGMAETLYF. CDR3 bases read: TGTGCCAGCGCGGGGGGCATGGCAGAA.

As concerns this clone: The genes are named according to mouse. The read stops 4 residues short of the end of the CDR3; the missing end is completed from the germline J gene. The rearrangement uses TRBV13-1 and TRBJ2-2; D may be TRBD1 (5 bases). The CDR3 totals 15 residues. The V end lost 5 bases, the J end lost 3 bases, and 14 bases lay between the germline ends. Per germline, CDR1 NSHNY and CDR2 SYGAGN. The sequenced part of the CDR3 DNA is TGTGCCAGCAGGCAGGGCCAGGGTGACACCGGG. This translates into CASRQGQGDTG. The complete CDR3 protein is CASRQGQGDTGQLYF.

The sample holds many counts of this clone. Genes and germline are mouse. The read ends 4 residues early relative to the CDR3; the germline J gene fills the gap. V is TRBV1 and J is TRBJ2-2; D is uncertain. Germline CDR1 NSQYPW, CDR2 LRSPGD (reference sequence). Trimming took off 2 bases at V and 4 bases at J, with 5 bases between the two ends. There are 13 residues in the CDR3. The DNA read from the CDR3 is TGCACCTGCAGTGCACAGTTCACCGGG. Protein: CTCSAQFTG. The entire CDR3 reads CTCSAQFTGQLYF.

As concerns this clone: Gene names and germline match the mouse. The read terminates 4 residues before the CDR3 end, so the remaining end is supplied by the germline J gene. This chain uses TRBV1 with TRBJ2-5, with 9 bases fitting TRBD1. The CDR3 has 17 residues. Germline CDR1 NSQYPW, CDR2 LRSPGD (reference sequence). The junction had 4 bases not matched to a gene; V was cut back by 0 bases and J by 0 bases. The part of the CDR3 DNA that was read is TGCACCTGCAGTGCAGACCCCGGGACAGGGAACCAAGAC. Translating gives CTCSADPGTGNQD. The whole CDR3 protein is CTCSADPGTGNQDTQYF.

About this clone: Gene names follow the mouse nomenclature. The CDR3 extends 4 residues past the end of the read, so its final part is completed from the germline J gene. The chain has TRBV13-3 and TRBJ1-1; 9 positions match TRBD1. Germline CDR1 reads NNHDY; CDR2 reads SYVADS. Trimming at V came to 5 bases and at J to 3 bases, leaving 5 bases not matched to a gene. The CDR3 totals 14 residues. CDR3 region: CASRKDRGDTEVFF. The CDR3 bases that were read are TGTGCCAGCAGAAAGGACAGGGGAGACACA.

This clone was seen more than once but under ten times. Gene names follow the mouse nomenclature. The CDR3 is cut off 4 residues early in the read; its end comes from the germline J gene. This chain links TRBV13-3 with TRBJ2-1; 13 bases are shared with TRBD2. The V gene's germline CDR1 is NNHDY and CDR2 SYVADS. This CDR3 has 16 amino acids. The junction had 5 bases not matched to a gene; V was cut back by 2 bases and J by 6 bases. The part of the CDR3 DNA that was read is TGTGCCAGCAGTGAGAGGACTGGGGGGGCGCTTGCT. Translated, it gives CASSERTGGALA. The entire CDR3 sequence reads CASSERTGGALAEQFF.

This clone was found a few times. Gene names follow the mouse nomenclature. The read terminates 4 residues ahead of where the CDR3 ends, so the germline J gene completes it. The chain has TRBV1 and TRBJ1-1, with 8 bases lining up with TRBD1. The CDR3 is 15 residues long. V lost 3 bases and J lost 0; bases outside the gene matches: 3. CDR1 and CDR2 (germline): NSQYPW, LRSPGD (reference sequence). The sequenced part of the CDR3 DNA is TGCACCTGCAGTGCCCTCAGGGGGCCAAACACA. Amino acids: CTCSALRGPNT. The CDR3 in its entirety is CTCSALRGPNTEVFF.

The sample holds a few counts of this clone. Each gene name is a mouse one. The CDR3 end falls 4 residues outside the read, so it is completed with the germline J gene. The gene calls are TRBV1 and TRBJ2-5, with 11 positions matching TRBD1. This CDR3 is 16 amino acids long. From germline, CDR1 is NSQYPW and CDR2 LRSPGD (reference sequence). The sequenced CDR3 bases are TGCACCTGCAGTGCAGATGGGGACAGGGGGGGGGAC. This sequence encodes CTCSADGDRGGD. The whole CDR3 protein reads CTCSADGDRGGDTQYF.